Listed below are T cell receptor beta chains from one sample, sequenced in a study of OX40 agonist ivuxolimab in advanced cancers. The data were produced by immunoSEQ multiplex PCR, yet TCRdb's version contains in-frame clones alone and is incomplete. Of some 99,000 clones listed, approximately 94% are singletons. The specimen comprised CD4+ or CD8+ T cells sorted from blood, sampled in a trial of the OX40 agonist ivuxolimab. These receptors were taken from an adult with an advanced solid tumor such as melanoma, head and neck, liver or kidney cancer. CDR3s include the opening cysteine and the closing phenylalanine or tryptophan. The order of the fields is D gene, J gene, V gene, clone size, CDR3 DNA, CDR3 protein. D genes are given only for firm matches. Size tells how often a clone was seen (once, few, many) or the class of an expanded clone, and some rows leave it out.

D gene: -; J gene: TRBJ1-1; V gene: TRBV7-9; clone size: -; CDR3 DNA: TGTGCCAGCAGCTTACTGACCATATTAGAAGCTTTCTTT; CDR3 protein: CASSLLTILEAFF
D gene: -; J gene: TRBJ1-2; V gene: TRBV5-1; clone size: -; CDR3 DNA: TGCGCCAGCAGCGTGGACTGGGATCACTATGGCTACACCTTC; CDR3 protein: CASSVDWDHYGYTF
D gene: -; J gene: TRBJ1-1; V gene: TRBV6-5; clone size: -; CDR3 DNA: TGTGCCAGCAGTTACTCGAATTTAGGTGGAACTGAAGCTTTCTTT; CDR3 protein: CASSYSNLGGTEAFF
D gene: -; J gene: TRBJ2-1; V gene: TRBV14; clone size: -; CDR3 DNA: TGTGCCAGCAGCCAAGATCCGGCGGGGGCCTTCTACAATGAGCAGTTCTTC; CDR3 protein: CASSQDPAGAFYNEQFF
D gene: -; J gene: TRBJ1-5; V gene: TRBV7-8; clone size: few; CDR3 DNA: TGTGCCAGCAGCTTAGACGAACGTGTCAATCAGCCCCAGCATTTT; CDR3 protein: CASSLDERVNQPQHF
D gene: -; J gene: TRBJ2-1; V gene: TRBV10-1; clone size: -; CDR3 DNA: TGCGCCAGCAGTGAATGGGGGCTAGCGGCATACAATGAGCAGTTCTTC; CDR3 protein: CASSEWGLAAYNEQFF
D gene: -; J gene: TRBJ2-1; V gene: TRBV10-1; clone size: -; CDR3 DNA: TGCGCCAGCAGTGTAACAGGGGCGGGGAATGAGCAGTTCTTC; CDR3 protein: CASSVTGAGNEQFF
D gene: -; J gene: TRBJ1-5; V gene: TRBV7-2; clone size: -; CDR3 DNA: TGTGCCAGCAGCGCCCCCGGGGGTAGCAATCAGCCCCAGCATTTT; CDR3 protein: CASSAPGGSNQPQHF
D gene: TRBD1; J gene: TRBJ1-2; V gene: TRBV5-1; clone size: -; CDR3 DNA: TGCGCCAGCAGCAGGGGGACAGACTATGGCTACACCTTC; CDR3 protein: CASSRGTDYGYTF
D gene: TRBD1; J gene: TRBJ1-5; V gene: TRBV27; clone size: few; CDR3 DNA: TGTGCCAGCCGACTCCGGGACAGAGATAATAGCAATCAGCCCCAGCATTTT; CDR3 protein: CASRLRDRDNSNQPQHF
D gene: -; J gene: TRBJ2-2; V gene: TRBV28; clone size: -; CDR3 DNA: TGTGCCAGCACCACACAGAACACCGGGGAGCTGTTTTTT; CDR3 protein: CASTTQNTGELFF
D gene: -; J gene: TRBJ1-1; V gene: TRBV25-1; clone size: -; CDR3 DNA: TGTGCCAGCAGGACGACAGTGAACACTGAAGCTTTCTTT; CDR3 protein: CASRTTVNTEAFF
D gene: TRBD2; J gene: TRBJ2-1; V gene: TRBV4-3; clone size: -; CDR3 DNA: TGCGCCAGCAGCCAAGTCAGTGGGACTATCTACAATGAGCAGTTCTTC; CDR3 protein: CASSQVSGTIYNEQFF
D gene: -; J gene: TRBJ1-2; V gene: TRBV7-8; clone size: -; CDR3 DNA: TGTGCCAGCAGCTTAGCGCGTGGGCGTTCTAACTATGGCTACACCTTC; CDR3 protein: CASSLARGRSNYGYTF
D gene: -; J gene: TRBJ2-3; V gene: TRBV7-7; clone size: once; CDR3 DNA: TGTGCTAGCAGCTTAGACGGACACAGCACAGATACGCAGTATTTT; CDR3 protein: CASSLDGHSTDTQYF
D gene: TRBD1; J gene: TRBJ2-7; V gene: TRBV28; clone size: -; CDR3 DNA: TGTGCCAGCAGTAGGACAGGGAGCGCCTACGAGCAGTACTTC; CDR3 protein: CASSRTGSAYEQYF
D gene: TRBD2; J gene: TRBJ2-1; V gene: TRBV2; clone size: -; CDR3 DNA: TGTGCCAGCAGTCCGAGACTAGCGGGATATGAGCAGTTCTTC; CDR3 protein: CASSPRLAGYEQFF
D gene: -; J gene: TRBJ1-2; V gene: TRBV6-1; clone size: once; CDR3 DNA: TGTGCCAGCAGTGGGGATACTGGGGGCTACACCTTC; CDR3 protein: CASSGDTGGYTF
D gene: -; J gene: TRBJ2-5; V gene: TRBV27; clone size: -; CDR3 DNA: TGTGCCAGCACCCTACAGGGCCCCCCACTCGGAGAGACCCAGTACTTC; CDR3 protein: CASTLQGPPLGETQYF
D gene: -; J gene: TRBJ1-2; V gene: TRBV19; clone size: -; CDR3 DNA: TGTGCCAGTCGTGGGAACTCGGGTGGCTACACCTTC; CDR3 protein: CASRGNSGGYTF
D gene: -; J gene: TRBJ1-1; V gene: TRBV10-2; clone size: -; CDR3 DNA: TGCGCCAGCAGTGGGGAGGGAGGGGACACTGAAGCTTTCTTT; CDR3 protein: CASSGEGGDTEAFF
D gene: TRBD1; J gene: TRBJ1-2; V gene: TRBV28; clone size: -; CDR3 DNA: TGTGCCAGCACCACGGGACAGCACTATGGCTACACCTTC; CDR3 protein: CASTTGQHYGYTF
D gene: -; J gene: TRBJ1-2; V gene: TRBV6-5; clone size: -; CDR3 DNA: TGTGCCAGCAGTCCTTCCGGGCCTATCTATGGCTACACCTTC; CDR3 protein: CASSPSGPIYGYTF
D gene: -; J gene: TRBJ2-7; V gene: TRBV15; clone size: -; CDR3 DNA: TGTGCCACCAGCAGAGATATTCCGACAGTCTACGAGCAGTACTTC; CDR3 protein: CATSRDIPTVYEQYF
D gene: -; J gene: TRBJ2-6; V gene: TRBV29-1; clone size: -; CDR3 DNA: TGCAGCGTGACCGAGGGGGCTGGGGCCAACGTCCTGACTTTC; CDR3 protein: CSVTEGAGANVLTF
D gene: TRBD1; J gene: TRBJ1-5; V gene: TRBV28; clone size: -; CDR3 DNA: TGTGCCAGCAGTAGTCAAACACAGGGGTGGAGACAGCCCCAGCATTTT; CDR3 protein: CASSSQTQGWRQPQHF
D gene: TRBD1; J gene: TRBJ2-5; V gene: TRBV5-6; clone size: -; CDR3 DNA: TGTGCCAGCAGAAAGGACAGGGGGATCGGCCAAGAGACCCAGTACTTC; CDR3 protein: CASRKDRGIGQETQYF
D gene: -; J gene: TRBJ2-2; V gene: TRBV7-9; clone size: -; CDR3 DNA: TGTGCCAGCAGCTTTTCAGGGAACACCGGGGAGCTGTTTTTT; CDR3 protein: CASSFSGNTGELFF
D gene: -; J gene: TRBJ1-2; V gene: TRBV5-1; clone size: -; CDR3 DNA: TGCGCCAGTTCGGACGGGGTGGATGTTAAGGGCTACACCTTC; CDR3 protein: CASSDGVDVKGYTF
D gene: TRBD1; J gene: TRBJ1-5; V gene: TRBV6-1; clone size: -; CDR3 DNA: TGTGCCAGCACCCAAAATACAGGGGGTCAGCCCCAGCATTTT; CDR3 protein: CASTQNTGGQPQHF
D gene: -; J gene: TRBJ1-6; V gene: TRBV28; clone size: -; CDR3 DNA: TGTGCCAGTAAGAAAGCAGGGGTCCCCCTTAATTCACCCCTCCACTTT; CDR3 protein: CASKKAGVPLNSPLHF
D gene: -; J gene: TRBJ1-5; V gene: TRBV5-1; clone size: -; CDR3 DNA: TGCGCCAGCTCCGGGACACCTGGGCAGGGCAATCAGCCCCAGCATTTT; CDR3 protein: CASSGTPGQGNQPQHF
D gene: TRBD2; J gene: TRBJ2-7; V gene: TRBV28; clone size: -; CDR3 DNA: TGTGCCAGCAGTTTCCCCCACCCGGGACTATCCTACGAGCAGTACTTC; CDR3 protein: CASSFPHPGLSYEQYF